This T cell receptor (beta chain) was obtained from a study of blood T cells in healthy people across ages. CDR1 is MNHEY, CDR2 SVGEGT, per germline. The CDR3 is made up of 16 amino acids. Trimming took 8 bases from V and 2 from J, leaving 20 bases between them. This clonotype appeared a few times. Sample-barcoded 5' priming and a J-beta primer mix drove a second PCR of 7 to 11 cycles. TCRdb re-analysed the 5' RACE reads in MiXCR, keeping a single row per CDR3 protein. The sample has 2 million or so distinct CDR3 sequences, approximately 50% seen once; the top ten hold 2.1%. This chain uses TRBV6-2 or TRBV6-3 with TRBJ2-3; TRBD2 is a possible D gene (6 bases). The source of this sequence is a woman between 35 and 50 years old in good health. Sequencing was performed on blood. CDR3 in amino acids: CASAARGGYFTDTQYF. CDR3 bases: TGTGCCAGCGCCGCCCGGGGAGGATACTTCACAGATACGCAGTATTTT.